These T cell receptor beta chains were read from a single sample in a study of shared clonotypes between healthy human individuals. Sequenced by immunoSEQ multiplex PCR; TCRdb stores in-frame clones only, minus some. The sample gives more than 2 million clones, roughly 96% of which show up once; 0.1% to 0.15% is in the top ten. The specimen sequenced was naive CD4+ T cells sorted from blood. The receptors come from a man between 18 and 35 years old in good health. The CDR3 runs from the conserved cysteine through the conserved F or W. The D gene is left open where the match is weak. Rows may omit the clone size; those that give it use once, few, many or a size class.

CDR3aa	CDR3nt	abundance	d_gene	v_gene	j_gene
CASSQGLAGVTNTGELFF	TGTGCCAGTAGTCAAGGACTAGCGGGAGTCACCAACACCGGGGAGCTGTTTTTT	.	TRBD2	TRBV19	TRBJ2-2
CASSPGTPSETQYF	TGTGCCAGCAGCCCCGGGACTCCCTCAGAGACCCAGTACTTC	.	.	TRBV5-4	TRBJ2-5
CASSLPGQGAGYTF	TGTGCCAGCAGCTTGCCGGGACAGGGGGCTGGCTACACCTTC	.	TRBD1	TRBV5-4	TRBJ1-2
CASSRQGGETQYF	TGTGCCAGCAGCCGACAGGGTGGCGAGACCCAGTACTTC	.	TRBD1	TRBV7-2	TRBJ2-5
CAWGLGGNEQFF	TGTGCCTGGGGTTTGGGGGGAAATGAGCAGTTCTTC	few	.	TRBV30	TRBJ2-1
CASSLGQGGYGYTF	TGTGCCAGCAGCCTCGGACAGGGTGGCTATGGCTACACCTTC	.	TRBD1	TRBV7-9	TRBJ1-2
CASGWLAGGQREQFF	TGTGCTAGTGGCTGGCTAGCGGGAGGGCAACGTGAGCAGTTCTTC	.	TRBD2	TRBV12-5	TRBJ2-1
CAISESTPGEGAGELFF	TGTGCCATCAGTGAGTCGACTCCGGGTGAAGGGGCCGGGGAGCTGTTTTTT	.	.	TRBV10-3	TRBJ2-2
CAIKDAEQVSTDTQYF	TGTGCCATCAAAGACGCAGAACAAGTGTCCACAGATACGCAGTATTTT	.	.	TRBV10-3	TRBJ2-3
CASSLAGQGAPGYTF	TGTGCCAGCAGTTTAGCGGGACAGGGGGCGCCTGGCTACACCTTC	.	TRBD1	TRBV28	TRBJ1-2
CASSPQDGPYEQYF	TGTGCCAGCAGCCCACAGGACGGCCCCTACGAGCAGTACTTC	.	.	TRBV7-6	TRBJ2-7
CASSPPTSGGNEQFF	TGTGCCAGCTCACCACCGACTAGCGGGGGCAATGAGCAGTTCTTC	.	TRBD2	TRBV18	TRBJ2-1
CASSFELRTIATNEKLFF	TGTGCCAGCAGCTTTGAATTGAGGACGATTGCAACTAATGAAAAACTGTTTTTT	.	.	TRBV7-9	TRBJ1-4
CASSQEGGADTQYF	TGCGCCAGCAGCCAAGAAGGGGGCGCGGATACGCAGTATTTT	once	TRBD1	TRBV4-3	TRBJ2-3
CASSLATTYGYTF	TGTGCCAGCAGCTTAGCGACGACCTATGGCTACACCTTC	.	.	TRBV7-8	TRBJ1-2
CASDAGYEQYF	TGTGCCAGCGACGCAGGGTACGAGCAGTACTTC	.	.	TRBV25-1	TRBJ2-7
CATSRASANDKLFF	TGTGCCACCAGCAGAGCGTCTGCTAATGACAAACTGTTTTTT	.	.	TRBV15	TRBJ1-4
CASSPPSRPPYNEQFF	TGTGCCAGCAGTCCACCGTCCCGCCCCCCCTACAATGAGCAGTTCTTC	once	.	TRBV27	TRBJ2-1
CAIRIAGSPEQYF	TGTGCCATCAGAATAGCGGGCAGCCCCGAGCAGTACTTC	.	TRBD2	TRBV10-3	TRBJ2-7
CASSYGGGSNEKLFF	TGTGCCAGCAGCTACGGCGGGGGAAGTAATGAAAAACTGTTTTTT	.	.	TRBV7-9	TRBJ1-4
CASRVYSTDTQYF	TGTGCCAGCAGGGTGTATAGCACAGATACGCAGTATTTT	.	.	TRBV2	TRBJ2-3
CASSPRTTRGGDTQYF	TGTGCCAGCAGTCCCCGCACTACTAGGGGGGGAGATACGCAGTATTTT	.	.	TRBV28	TRBJ2-3
CAWAGTLIYEQYF	TGTGCCTGGGCCGGGACTCTCATATACGAGCAGTACTTC	.	.	TRBV30	TRBJ2-7
CASSLLGAAKETQYF	TGTGCCAGCAGCTTATTGGGAGCAGCGAAAGAGACCCAGTACTTC	.	.	TRBV7-2	TRBJ2-5
CASTRTVSSGNTIYF	TGTGCCAGCACCCGCACAGTGAGCTCTGGAAACACCATATATTTT	.	.	TRBV6-5	TRBJ1-3
CAISPGGNTEAFF	TGTGCCATCAGTCCCGGGGGGAACACTGAAGCTTTCTTT	.	.	TRBV10-3	TRBJ1-1
CASSVGGHNTGELFF	TGTGCCAGCAGCGTAGGTGGACATAACACCGGGGAGCTGTTTTTT	.	.	TRBV9	TRBJ2-2
CASILDQNTIYF	TGTGCCAGCATCCTAGACCAGAACACCATATATTTT	.	.	TRBV7-9	TRBJ1-3
CASSVQGWDNSPLHF	TGCGCCAGCAGCGTCCAGGGGTGGGATAATTCACCCCTCCACTTT	.	.	TRBV5-1	TRBJ1-6
CASSSWGENYGYTF	TGTGCCAGCAGCTCGTGGGGGGAGAACTATGGCTACACCTTC	.	.	TRBV11-2	TRBJ1-2
CASRGSETPTGELFF	TGTGCCAGCAGGGGGTCAGAAACGCCCACCGGGGAGCTGTTTTTT	.	.	TRBV2	TRBJ2-2
CSVGGGSGTDTQYF	TGCAGCGTTGGGGGAGGGAGTGGCACAGATACGCAGTATTTT	.	TRBD2	TRBV29-1	TRBJ2-3
CASSLDPSTETQYF	TGTGCTAGCAGCTTGGACCCATCAACGGAGACCCAGTACTTC	.	.	TRBV7-7	TRBJ2-5
CASSRDRANYGYTF	TGTGCCAGTAGTCGGGACAGAGCTAACTATGGCTACACCTTC	.	TRBD1	TRBV19	TRBJ1-2
CASSFISTDTQYF	TGTGCCAGCAGCTTTATTTCCACAGATACGCAGTATTTT	.	.	TRBV7-9	TRBJ2-3
CASSLRGTRTDTQYF	TGTGCCAGCAGCTTAAGGGGGACTAGAACAGATACGCAGTATTTT	.	TRBD2	TRBV7-9	TRBJ2-3
CAWSVGPSNTEAFF	TGTGCCTGGAGTGTAGGGCCTTCGAACACTGAAGCTTTCTTT	.	.	TRBV30	TRBJ1-1
CASSPGQGNTEAFF	TGTGCCAGCAGCCCCGGACAGGGGAACACTGAAGCTTTCTTT	.	TRBD1	TRBV7-9	TRBJ1-1
CSVGNNEQYF	TGCAGCGTTGGGAACAACGAGCAGTACTTC	.	.	TRBV29-1	TRBJ2-7
CASSPQTYEQYF	TGTGCCAGCAGCCCTCAGACCTACGAGCAGTACTTC	.	.	TRBV11-2	TRBJ2-7
CASSLGGQGNTEAFF	TGTGCCAGCAGCTTAGGGGGCCAGGGGAACACTGAAGCTTTCTTT	.	.	TRBV7-6	TRBJ1-1
CASSLEGYEQFF	TGCGCCAGCAGCTTGGAGGGCTATGAGCAGTTCTTC	.	.	TRBV5-1	TRBJ2-1
CASSLDRVQETQYF	TGTGCCAGCAGCTTAGATCGGGTTCAAGAGACCCAGTACTTC	.	.	TRBV7-2	TRBJ2-5
CASSQSTGFEYEQYF	TGTGCCAGCTCACAATCAACAGGGTTTGAGTACGAGCAGTACTTC	.	.	TRBV18	TRBJ2-7
CASSRQGASYGYTF	TGTGCCAGTTCAAGACAGGGGGCATCCTATGGCTACACCTTC	.	TRBD1	TRBV6-1	TRBJ1-2
CASDPPEGNCSYEQYF	TGTGCTAGTGACCCGCCCGAGGGAAATTGCTCCTACGAGCAGTACTTC	.	.	TRBV12-5	TRBJ2-7
CSGVNPDRLNTEAFF	TGCAGCGGCGTTAACCCGGACAGACTGAACACTGAAGCTTTCTTT	.	.	TRBV29-1	TRBJ1-1
CAISGQGNEAFF	TGTGCCATCAGCGGACAGGGAAATGAAGCTTTCTTT	.	TRBD1	TRBV10-3	TRBJ1-1
CASSLGGMNTEAFF	TGTGCCAGCAGTCTCGGCGGGATGAACACTGAAGCTTTCTTT	.	.	TRBV6-5	TRBJ1-1
CASSLGLAGVPDTQYF	TGTGCCAGCAGCTTGGGACTAGCGGGGGTTCCAGATACGCAGTATTTT	.	TRBD2	TRBV5-6	TRBJ2-3
CASSLGWGNRGYTF	TGTGCCAGCAGCTTAGGTTGGGGGAACAGAGGCTACACCTTC	many	.	TRBV7-8	TRBJ1-2
CASSSGGRQETQYF	TGTGCCAGCAGCTCGGGGGGAAGGCAAGAGACCCAGTACTTC	.	TRBD2	TRBV7-3	TRBJ2-5
CAISEPKPGLIYEQYF	TGTGCCATCAGTGAGCCCAAACCGGGACTAATTTACGAGCAGTACTTC	.	TRBD2	TRBV10-3	TRBJ2-7
CSSRGWEEQFF	TGCAGCTCCAGGGGGTGGGAGGAGCAGTTCTTC	few	TRBD1	TRBV29-1	TRBJ2-1
CASSRASGGATLDTQYF	TGTGCCAGCAGCCGCGCTAGCGGGGGGGCCACTCTAGATACGCAGTATTTT	.	TRBD2	TRBV11-2	TRBJ2-3
CASRQGSEETQYF	TGTGCCAGCAGGCAGGGGTCCGAAGAGACCCAGTACTTC	.	.	TRBV28	TRBJ2-5
CASSARLVAETQYF	TGTGCCAGCAGCGCGCGACTAGTTGCGGAGACCCAGTACTTC	.	.	TRBV7-2	TRBJ2-5